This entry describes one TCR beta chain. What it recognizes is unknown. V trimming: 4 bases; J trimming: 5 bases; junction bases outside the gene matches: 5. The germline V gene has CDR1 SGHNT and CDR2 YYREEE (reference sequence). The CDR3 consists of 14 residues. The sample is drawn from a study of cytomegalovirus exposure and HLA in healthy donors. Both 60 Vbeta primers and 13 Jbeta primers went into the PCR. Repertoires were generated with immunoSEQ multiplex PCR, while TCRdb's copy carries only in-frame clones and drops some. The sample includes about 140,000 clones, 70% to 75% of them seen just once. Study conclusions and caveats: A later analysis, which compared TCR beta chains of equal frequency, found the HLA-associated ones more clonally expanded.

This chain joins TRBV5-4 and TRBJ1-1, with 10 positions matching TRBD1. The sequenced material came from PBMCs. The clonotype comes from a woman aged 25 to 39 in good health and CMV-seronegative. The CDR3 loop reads CASSAGQGRTEAFF. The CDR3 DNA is TGTGCCAGCAGCGCGGGACAGGGGAGGACTGAAGCTTTCTTT.